Here is one TCR beta chain with its context. This clonotype was recorded at least ten times. Its specific antigen is unknown. The input lacks base qualities; no much larger clone sits a single base away. These data come from a study of CD8 T cells in ankylosing spondylitis (TCRdb year 2017). Some background on the complete study: T cell receptor beta repertoires were profiled in healthy donors and ankylosing spondylitis patients so that disease-linked TCR variants could be found. The whole study cohort included some 100 healthy donors and over 20 ankylosing spondylitis patients. Samples of peripheral blood were taken, and for ankylosing spondylitis patients, synovial fluid was collected as well. General conclusions and limits of the study: The disease-linked clones were reported to be significantly enriched in matched synovial fluid samples from ankylosing spondylitis patients. The disease-linked clones showed a CD8+ phenotype and occurred at relatively low frequencies in peripheral blood. A TCR beta motif made up of several highly homologous amino acid variants appeared to be characteristic of blood from ankylosing spondylitis patients. Some of the motif variants had been reported before in the synovial fluid and blood of reactive arthritis patients, a finding that suggests common disease-initiation mechanisms.

TCRdb names Illumina HiSeq 2500 as the instrument used. Quantitative 5'-RACE with molecular barcodes was the method used to prepare the TCR beta libraries. Processing in the source paper ran as follows. A new computational method based on a probabilistic model of VDJ rearrangement was used to identify disease-linked TCR variants. Using fastp at Q25 and MiXCR, TCRdb reprocessed the public reads and kept productive beta chains. Identical CDR3 protein sequences are pooled into one entry, listed with their most common genes and DNA. These V and J calls are TCRdb output, not the study's own analysis. The sample data list 200,000 to 300,000 distinct CDR3 sequences, and approximately 8.4% of these were observed just once. More than 4.5% of the sample comes from the top ten. Between the V and J ends, shortened by 4 bases and 0 bases respectively, the junction contains 4 bases. From the cysteine up to the phenylalanine, the CDR3 has a length of 14 residues. Of the read, only the CDR3 DNA is kept; its 42 bases are in frame from base 1. In the germline V gene, CDR1 corresponds to SGHTA and CDR2 to FQGNSA.

This TCR was recovered from a female donor with ankylosing spondylitis or in good health (not recorded which). The sample consisted of blood, either unsorted or a sorted T cell fraction (not recorded which). The chain is encoded by TRBV7-2 joined to TRBJ2-6; the D gene is not confidently resolved. The nucleotide sequence reads TGTGCCAGCAGCTATAACTCTGGGGCCAACGTCCTGACTTTC. It translates as CASSYNSGANVLTF.